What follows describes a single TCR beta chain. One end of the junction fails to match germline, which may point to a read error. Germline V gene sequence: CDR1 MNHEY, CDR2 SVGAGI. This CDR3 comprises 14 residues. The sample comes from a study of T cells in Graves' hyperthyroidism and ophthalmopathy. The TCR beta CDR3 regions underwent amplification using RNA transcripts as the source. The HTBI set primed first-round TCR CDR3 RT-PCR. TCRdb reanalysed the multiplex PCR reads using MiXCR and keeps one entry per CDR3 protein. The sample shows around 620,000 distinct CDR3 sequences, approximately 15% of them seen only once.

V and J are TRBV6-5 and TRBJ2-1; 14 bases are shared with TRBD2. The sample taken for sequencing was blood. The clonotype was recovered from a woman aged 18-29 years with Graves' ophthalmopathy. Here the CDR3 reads CASSPRLAGGPEVF. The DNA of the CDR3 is TGTGCCAGCAGTCCTCGACTAGCGGGAGGGCCGGAGGTCTTC.